Detailed here is one TCR beta chain. The target of this receptor is not known. No qualities accompany the bases; no much larger clone lies one base away. The immunoSEQ Assay, a bias-controlled multiplex PCR, was used to amplify TCRbeta CDR3 regions from genomic DNA. The study's processing was this. The number of nucleated cells in each sample was estimated by amplification of reference gene primers within the assay. To quantify the absolute abundance of each unique TCRbeta CDR3 rearrangement, sequence reads were collapsed and filtered. For each sample, productive Simpson clonality was calculated as the square root of Simpson's diversity index across productive rearrangements. TCRdb took this table from immuneACCESS and kept in-frame rearrangements with V and J called. Such tables lack part of the clones; where checked against another copy, unresolved V genes explain under half of the gap, and the rest is unexplained. That table is the source of V, J and clone size, and D and trimming were worked out from the DNA. Counted in this sample were approximately 150,000 clones; roughly 90% of them appeared once. The ten biggest clones cover more than 2% of the sample.

The collaborating institutions used their own protocols to collect whole blood in K2EDTA tubes. For TCRbeta analysis, collaborators shipped samples as frozen whole blood, isolated PBMCs, or DNA extracted from either of those sample types. The CDR3 holds 14 amino acids from the cysteine to the phenylalanine. Only CDR3 DNA is held: 42 bases, read in frame from base 1. Reading the germline V gene gives CDR1 SGHTA and CDR2 FQGNSA. Compared with germline, V lacks 5 bases and J lacks 4 bases; bases without a gene match: 7. This sample was taken from a study of blood T cell repertoires in COVID-19 (TCRdb year 2020). Background for the entire study: Collaborator samples came from the United States, Italy and Spain and covered acute and convalescent phases of COVID-19. The material from the prospective study consisted of cDNA or gDNA derived from T cells, B-cell-depleted T cells, or PBMCs. Subjects who had been exposed to COVID-19, were actively infected with it, or had recovered from it provided the deeply sampled blood TCRbeta repertoires that made up the dataset. The repertoires were made available in a free public database intended to serve as a resource for research on the immune response to SARS-CoV-2. Samples were obtained from the ongoing ImmuneRACE study (first 160 participants) and from some 1,200 subjects provided by 6 global collaborators. The sample metadata nearly always contained a de-identified subject ID, COVID-19 status, age in years and sex. Where HLA class I and class II types were available, the types were taken from metadata supplied by the sample provider, not from assay-based typing. General findings and caveats noted by the study authors: The amount of clinical and demographic metadata varied by source and participant and was provided uncurated.

The specimen was peripheral blood. The chain is encoded by TRBV7-2 joined to TRBJ2-7, and 8 junction bases match TRBD2. The receptor's source is a man in his 70s with active COVID-19. The CDR3 reads CASSLSGGSYEQYF. The sequence in DNA is TGTGCCAGCAGCCTGAGCGGGGGTAGTTACGAGCAGTACTTC.